The rows below give T cell receptor beta chains drawn from one sample of a study of T cell responses to AZD1222 COVID-19 vaccine. Assay used: immunoSEQ multiplex PCR; TCRdb lists only in-frame clones, some missing. Counted here are about 82,000 clones, 83% occurring once; the ten biggest clones make up 1.3%. Sample: peripheral blood, taken 28 days after the second AZD1222 dose. The receptors shown here come from an adult who received the AZD1222 COVID-19 vaccine. Each CDR3 is given with its conserved first and last residue. The order of the fields is V gene, clone size, J gene, D gene, CDR3 protein, CDR3 DNA. A D gene is named only where the DNA matches it firmly. A clone size is listed for some rows: how often the clone was seen (once, few, many), or a class if it is expanded.

v_call: TRBV6-5; clone_size: NA; j_call: TRBJ1-6; d_call: NA; cdr3_aa: CASSYRVRADNSPLHF; cdr3_nt: TGTGCCAGCAGTTATAGGGTCAGGGCGGATAATTCACCCCTCCACTTT
v_call: TRBV5-1; clone_size: NA; j_call: TRBJ1-4; d_call: NA; cdr3_aa: CASSSQGATSNEKLFF; cdr3_nt: TGCGCCAGCAGCTCCCAGGGCGCTACTTCTAATGAAAAACTGTTTTTT
v_call: TRBV4-3; clone_size: few; j_call: TRBJ1-2; d_call: NA; cdr3_aa: CASSPGAVLSANYGYTF; cdr3_nt: TGCGCCAGCAGCCCTGGGGCCGTCTTATCAGCTAACTATGGCTACACCTTC
v_call: TRBV18; clone_size: once; j_call: TRBJ1-1; d_call: NA; cdr3_aa: CASSPGRTQNTEAFF; cdr3_nt: TGTGCCAGCTCACCAGGGAGGACCCAGAACACTGAAGCTTTCTTT
v_call: TRBV3-1/TRBV3-2; clone_size: NA; j_call: TRBJ1-5; d_call: NA; cdr3_aa: CASSQDWSNQPQHF; cdr3_nt: TGTGCCAGCAGCCAAGATTGGAGCAATCAGCCCCAGCATTTT
v_call: TRBV28; clone_size: NA; j_call: TRBJ1-1; d_call: NA; cdr3_aa: CASTKARRLNTEAFF; cdr3_nt: TGTGCCAGTACCAAGGCGAGGAGACTGAACACTGAAGCTTTCTTT
v_call: TRBV10-3; clone_size: NA; j_call: TRBJ2-1; d_call: TRBD2; cdr3_aa: CAISEPLGLVEGNEQFF; cdr3_nt: TGTGCCATCAGTGAGCCTTTAGGACTAGTCGAGGGGAATGAGCAGTTCTTC
v_call: TRBV28; clone_size: NA; j_call: TRBJ1-2; d_call: NA; cdr3_aa: CASSFEGRYTF; cdr3_nt: TGTGCCAGCAGTTTTGAGGGGAGGTACACCTTC
v_call: TRBV6-2/TRBV6-3; clone_size: NA; j_call: TRBJ2-1; d_call: TRBD2; cdr3_aa: CASSIAGLQGNEQFF; cdr3_nt: TGTGCCAGCAGTATAGCGGGTCTTCAGGGTAATGAGCAGTTCTTC
v_call: TRBV11-3; clone_size: NA; j_call: TRBJ2-1; d_call: TRBD2; cdr3_aa: CASSYTIGLAGEGEQFF; cdr3_nt: TGTGCCAGCAGCTACACGATCGGACTAGCGGGAGAGGGTGAGCAGTTCTTC
v_call: TRBV29-1; clone_size: NA; j_call: TRBJ2-2; d_call: TRBD1; cdr3_aa: CSVRTGGNGGTGELFF; cdr3_nt: TGCAGCGTCAGGACAGGGGGCAACGGCGGCACCGGGGAGCTGTTTTTT
v_call: TRBV7-2; clone_size: NA; j_call: TRBJ2-1; d_call: NA; cdr3_aa: CASSYPPDYNEQFF; cdr3_nt: TGTGCCAGCAGCTACCCCCCCGATTACAATGAGCAGTTCTTC
v_call: TRBV14; clone_size: once; j_call: TRBJ2-6; d_call: NA; cdr3_aa: CASSPPIGQPFYSGANVLTF; cdr3_nt: TGTGCCAGCAGCCCCCCGATCGGACAGCCCTTTTACTCTGGGGCCAACGTCCTGACTTTC
v_call: TRBV6-2/TRBV6-3; clone_size: NA; j_call: TRBJ1-2; d_call: NA; cdr3_aa: CASSYSIGQPTTYGYTF; cdr3_nt: TGTGCCAGCAGTTACTCGATTGGACAGCCAACGACCTATGGCTACACCTTC
v_call: TRBV5-8; clone_size: NA; j_call: TRBJ2-1; d_call: TRBD2; cdr3_aa: CASSPTGLAGEFEQFF; cdr3_nt: TGTGCCAGCAGCCCGACGGGGCTAGCGGGAGAGTTTGAGCAGTTCTTC
v_call: TRBV18; clone_size: NA; j_call: TRBJ2-1; d_call: NA; cdr3_aa: CASSPEGGEQFF; cdr3_nt: TGTGCCAGCTCACCGGAAGGAGGCGAGCAGTTCTTC
v_call: TRBV12-3/TRBV12-4; clone_size: NA; j_call: TRBJ2-1; d_call: TRBD2; cdr3_aa: CASSKGLANEQFF; cdr3_nt: TGTGCCAGCAGCAAGGGACTAGCCAATGAGCAGTTCTTC
v_call: TRBV7-2; clone_size: few; j_call: TRBJ1-1; d_call: NA; cdr3_aa: CASSSTWDFGTEAFF; cdr3_nt: TGTGCCAGCAGCTCAACTTGGGATTTTGGGACTGAAGCTTTCTTT
v_call: TRBV6-2/TRBV6-3; clone_size: NA; j_call: TRBJ1-3; d_call: TRBD1; cdr3_aa: CASSQGVQSGNTIYF; cdr3_nt: TGTGCCAGCAGTCAGGGGGTACAGTCTGGAAACACCATATATTTT
v_call: TRBV28; clone_size: NA; j_call: TRBJ2-3; d_call: NA; cdr3_aa: CASSLRVAGSDTQYF; cdr3_nt: TGTGCCAGCAGTTTAAGAGTAGCAGGGTCTGATACGCAGTATTTT
v_call: TRBV11-2; clone_size: NA; j_call: TRBJ1-2; d_call: TRBD1; cdr3_aa: CASRKTGDYGYTF; cdr3_nt: TGTGCCAGCAGAAAGACAGGGGACTATGGCTACACCTTC
v_call: TRBV28; clone_size: NA; j_call: TRBJ1-3; d_call: NA; cdr3_aa: CASSLQTGLRNTIYF; cdr3_nt: TGTGCCAGCAGTTTACAAACAGGATTGAGGAACACCATATATTTT
v_call: TRBV19; clone_size: NA; j_call: TRBJ1-3; d_call: TRBD1; cdr3_aa: CASSKGARSGNTIYF; cdr3_nt: TGTGCCAGTAGTAAGGGGGCGCGATCTGGAAACACCATATATTTT
v_call: TRBV9; clone_size: NA; j_call: TRBJ2-1; d_call: NA; cdr3_aa: CASSKDRGSYNEQFF; cdr3_nt: TGTGCCAGCAGCAAGGACAGAGGGTCCTACAATGAGCAGTTCTTC
v_call: TRBV6-5; clone_size: NA; j_call: TRBJ1-5; d_call: TRBD1; cdr3_aa: CASSYSTGQGDQPQHF; cdr3_nt: TGTGCCAGCAGTTACTCTACGGGACAGGGGGATCAGCCCCAGCATTTT
v_call: TRBV10-3; clone_size: NA; j_call: TRBJ1-4; d_call: NA; cdr3_aa: CAIRGTTNEKLFF; cdr3_nt: TGTGCCATCAGGGGAACAACTAATGAAAAACTGTTTTTT
v_call: TRBV11-3; clone_size: few; j_call: TRBJ1-1; d_call: NA; cdr3_aa: CASSWGGVNTEAFF; cdr3_nt: TGTGCCAGCAGCTGGGGGGGTGTGAACACTGAAGCTTTCTTT